This TCR beta chain was captured in a study of blood T cell repertoires in COVID-19. Looking at the study overall: From T cells, B-cell-depleted T cells, or PBMCs came the material, which was cDNA or gDNA.

Germline values: CDR1 GTSNPN, CDR2 SVGIG (reference sequence). V was clipped by 4 bases and J by 4 bases; unmatched bases: 5. The CDR3 loop spans 14 amino acids. Those who participated ranged in age from 18 to 89 years and resided in approximately 23 US areas. TCRdb keeps only in-frame clones here, not all; method: immunoSEQ multiplex PCR. Here the sample spans roughly 130,000 clones, over 80% being singletons. The sample was PBMCs or T cells enriched from blood (not recorded which). The genes are TRBV30 and TRBJ2-1; 9 nucleotides line up with TRBD2. The origin of this receptor is a woman aged 30 to 39 who had recovered from COVID-19. The CDR3 nucleotides are TGTGCCTGGATGCGGGGGGGAGCTTACAATGAGCAGTTCTTC. This gives the protein CAWMRGGAYNEQFF.